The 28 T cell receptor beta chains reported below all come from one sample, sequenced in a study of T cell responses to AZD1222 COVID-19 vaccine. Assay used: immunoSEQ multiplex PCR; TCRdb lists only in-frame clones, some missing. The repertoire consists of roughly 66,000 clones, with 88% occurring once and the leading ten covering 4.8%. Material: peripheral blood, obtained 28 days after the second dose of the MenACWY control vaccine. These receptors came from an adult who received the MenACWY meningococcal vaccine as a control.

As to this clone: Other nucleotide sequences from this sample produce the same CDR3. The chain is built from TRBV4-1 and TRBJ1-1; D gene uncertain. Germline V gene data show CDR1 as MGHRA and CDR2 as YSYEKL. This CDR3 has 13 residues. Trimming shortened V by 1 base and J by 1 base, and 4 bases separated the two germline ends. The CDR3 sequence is CASSQGRNTEAFF. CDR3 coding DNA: TGCGCCAGCAGCCAAGGTCGGAACACTGAAGCTTTCTTT.

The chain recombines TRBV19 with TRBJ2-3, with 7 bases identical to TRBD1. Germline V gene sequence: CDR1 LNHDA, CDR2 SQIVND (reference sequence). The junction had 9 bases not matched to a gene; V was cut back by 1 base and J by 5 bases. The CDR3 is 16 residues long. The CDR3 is CASSIGGAAGGDTQYF. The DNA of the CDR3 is TGTGCCAGTAGTATAGGAGGGGCGGCAGGGGGAGATACGCAGTATTTT.

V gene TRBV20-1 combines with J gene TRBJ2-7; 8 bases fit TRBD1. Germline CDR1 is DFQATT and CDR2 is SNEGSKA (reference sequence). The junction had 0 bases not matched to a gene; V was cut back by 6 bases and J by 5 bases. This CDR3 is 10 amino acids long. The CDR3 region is CSARGHEQYF. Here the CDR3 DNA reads TGCAGTGCCAGGGGGCACGAGCAGTACTTC.

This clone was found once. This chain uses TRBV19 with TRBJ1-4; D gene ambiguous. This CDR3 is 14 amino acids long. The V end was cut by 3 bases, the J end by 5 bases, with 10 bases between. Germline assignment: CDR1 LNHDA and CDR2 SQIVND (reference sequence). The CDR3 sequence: CASSIWSGNEKLFF. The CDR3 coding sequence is TGTGCCAGTAGTATTTGGTCCGGAAATGAAAAACTGTTTTTT.

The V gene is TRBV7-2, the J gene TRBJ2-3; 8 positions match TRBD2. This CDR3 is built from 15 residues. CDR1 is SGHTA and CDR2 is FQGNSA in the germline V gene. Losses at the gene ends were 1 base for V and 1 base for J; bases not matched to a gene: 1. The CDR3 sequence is CASSLVGGGTDTQYF. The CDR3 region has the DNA TGTGCCAGCAGCTTAGTCGGGGGGGGCACAGATACGCAGTATTTT.

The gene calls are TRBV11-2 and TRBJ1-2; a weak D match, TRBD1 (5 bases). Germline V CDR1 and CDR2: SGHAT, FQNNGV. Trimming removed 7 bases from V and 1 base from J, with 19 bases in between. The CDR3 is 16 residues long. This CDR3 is CASKEIRGTGNYGYTF. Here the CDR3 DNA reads TGTGCCAGCAAAGAAATTCGGGGGACGGGTAACTATGGCTACACCTTC.

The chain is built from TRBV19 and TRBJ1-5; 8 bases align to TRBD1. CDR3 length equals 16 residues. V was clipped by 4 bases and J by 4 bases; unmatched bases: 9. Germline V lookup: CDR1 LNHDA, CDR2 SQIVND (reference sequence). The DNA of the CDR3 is TGTGCCAGTAGTACTGCTCCGGGACAGGTTAATCAGCCCCAGCATTTT. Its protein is CASSTAPGQVNQPQHF. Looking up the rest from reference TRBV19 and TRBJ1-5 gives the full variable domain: DGGITQSPKYLFRKEGQNVTLSCEQNLNHDAMYWYRQDPGQGLRLIYYSQIVNDFQKGDIAEGYSVSREKKESFPLTVTSAQKNPTAFYLCASSTAPGQVNQPQHFGDGTRLSIL.

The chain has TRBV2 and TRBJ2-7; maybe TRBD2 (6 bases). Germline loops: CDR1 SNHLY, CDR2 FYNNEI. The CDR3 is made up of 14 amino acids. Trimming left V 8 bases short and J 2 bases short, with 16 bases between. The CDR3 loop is CASRTGSLTYEQYF. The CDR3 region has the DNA TGTGCCAGCCGAACCGGGAGCCTAACCTACGAGCAGTACTTC.

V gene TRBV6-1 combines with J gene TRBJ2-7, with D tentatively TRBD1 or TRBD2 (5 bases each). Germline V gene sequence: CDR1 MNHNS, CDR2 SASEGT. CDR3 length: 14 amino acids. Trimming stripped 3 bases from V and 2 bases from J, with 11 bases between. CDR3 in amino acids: CASSEGVLPYEQYF. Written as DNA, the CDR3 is TGTGCCAGCAGTGAGGGGGTTCTGCCCTACGAGCAGTACTTC.

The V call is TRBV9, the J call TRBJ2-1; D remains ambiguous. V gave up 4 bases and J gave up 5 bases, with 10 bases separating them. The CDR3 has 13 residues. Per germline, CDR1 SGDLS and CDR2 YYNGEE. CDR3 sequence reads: CASSSPAHNEQFF. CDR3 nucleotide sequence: TGTGCCAGCAGCTCCCCGGCCCACAATGAGCAGTTCTTC.

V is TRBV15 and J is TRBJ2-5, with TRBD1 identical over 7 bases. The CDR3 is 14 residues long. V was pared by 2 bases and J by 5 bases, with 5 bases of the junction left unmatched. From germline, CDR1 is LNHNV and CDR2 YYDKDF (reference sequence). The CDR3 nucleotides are TGTGCCACCAGCAGAAAGACAGGGCCCGAGACCCAGTACTTC. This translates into CATSRKTGPETQYF. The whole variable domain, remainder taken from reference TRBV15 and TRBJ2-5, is DAMVIQNPRYQVTQFGKPVTLSCSQTLNHNVMYWYQQKSSQAPKLLFHYYDKDFNNEADTPDNFQSRRPNTSFCFLDIRSPGLGDTAMYLCATSRKTGPETQYFGPGTRLLVL.

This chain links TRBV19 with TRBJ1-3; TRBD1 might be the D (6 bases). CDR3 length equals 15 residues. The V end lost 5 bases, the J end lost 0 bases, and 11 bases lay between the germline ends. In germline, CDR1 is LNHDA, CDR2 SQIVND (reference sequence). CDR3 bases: TGTGCCAGTAGTGTACAGGGCAGCTCTGGAAACACCATATATTTT. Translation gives CASSVQGSSGNTIYF.

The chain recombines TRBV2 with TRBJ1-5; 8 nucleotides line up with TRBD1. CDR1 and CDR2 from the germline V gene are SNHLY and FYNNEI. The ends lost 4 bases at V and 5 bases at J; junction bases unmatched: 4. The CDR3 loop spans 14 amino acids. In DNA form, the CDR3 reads TGTGCCAGCAGTGGCGGACAGGGTGATCAGCCCCAGCATTTT. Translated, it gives CASSGGQGDQPQHF.

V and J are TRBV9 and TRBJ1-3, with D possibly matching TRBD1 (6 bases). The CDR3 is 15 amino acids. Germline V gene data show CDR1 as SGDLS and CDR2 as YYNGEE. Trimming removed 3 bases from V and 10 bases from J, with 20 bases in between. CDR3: CASSEGDSRRGTIYF. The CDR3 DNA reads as TGTGCCAGCAGCGAGGGGGACTCCCGGAGAGGAACCATATATTTT.

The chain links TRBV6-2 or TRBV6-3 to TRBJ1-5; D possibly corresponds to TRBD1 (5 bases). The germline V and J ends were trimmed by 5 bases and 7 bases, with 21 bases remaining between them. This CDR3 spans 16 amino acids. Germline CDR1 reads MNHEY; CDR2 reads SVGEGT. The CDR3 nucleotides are TGTGCCAGCAGTATAGCCCCCGGGGCCGGGGCCCAGCCCCAGCATTTT. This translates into CASSIAPGAGAQPQHF.

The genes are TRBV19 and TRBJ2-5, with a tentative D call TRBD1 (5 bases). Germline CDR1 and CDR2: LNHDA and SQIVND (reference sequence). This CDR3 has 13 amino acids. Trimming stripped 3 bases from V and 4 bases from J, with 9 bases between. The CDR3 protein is CASSMSRVETQYF. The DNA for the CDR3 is TGTGCCAGTAGTATGTCCAGGGTAGAGACCCAGTACTTC. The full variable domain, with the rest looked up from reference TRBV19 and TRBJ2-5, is DGGITQSPKYLFRKEGQNVTLSCEQNLNHDAMYWYRQDPGQGLRLIYYSQIVNDFQKGDIAEGYSVSREKKESFPLTVTSAQKNPTAFYLCASSMSRVETQYFGPGTRLLVL.

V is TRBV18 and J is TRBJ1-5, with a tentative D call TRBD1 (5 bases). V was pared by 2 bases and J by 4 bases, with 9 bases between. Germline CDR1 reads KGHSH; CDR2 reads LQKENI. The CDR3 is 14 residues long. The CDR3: CASSPTGGNQPQHF. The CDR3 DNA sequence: TGTGCCAGCTCACCAACCGGGGGGAATCAGCCCCAGCATTTT.

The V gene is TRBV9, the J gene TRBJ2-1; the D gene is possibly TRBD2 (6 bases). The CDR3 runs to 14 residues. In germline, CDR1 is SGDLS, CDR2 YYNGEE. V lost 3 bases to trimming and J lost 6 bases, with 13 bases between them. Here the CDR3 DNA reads TGTGCCAGCAGCGGTCGGGACTCGGGCAATGAGCAGTTCTTC. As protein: CASSGRDSGNEQFF.

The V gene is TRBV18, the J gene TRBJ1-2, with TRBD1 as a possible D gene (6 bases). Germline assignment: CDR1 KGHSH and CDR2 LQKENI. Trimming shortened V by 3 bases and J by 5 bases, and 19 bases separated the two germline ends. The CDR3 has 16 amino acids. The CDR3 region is CASSPGTNLPVYGYTF. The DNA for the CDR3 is TGTGCCAGCTCACCGGGGACAAACTTGCCGGTTTATGGCTACACCTTC.

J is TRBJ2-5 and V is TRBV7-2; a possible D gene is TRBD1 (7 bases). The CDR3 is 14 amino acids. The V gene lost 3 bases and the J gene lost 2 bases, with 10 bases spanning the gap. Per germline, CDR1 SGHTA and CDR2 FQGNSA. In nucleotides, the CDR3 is TGTGCCAGCAGCTTTCAGGGGGGACAAGAGACCCAGTACTTC. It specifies CASSFQGGQETQYF.

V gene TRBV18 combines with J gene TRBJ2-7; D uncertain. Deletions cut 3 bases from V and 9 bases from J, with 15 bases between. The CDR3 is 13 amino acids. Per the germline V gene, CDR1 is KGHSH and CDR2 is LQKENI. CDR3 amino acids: CASSPDRKLGQYF. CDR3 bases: TGTGCCAGCTCACCGGACCGAAAACTGGGGCAGTACTTC.

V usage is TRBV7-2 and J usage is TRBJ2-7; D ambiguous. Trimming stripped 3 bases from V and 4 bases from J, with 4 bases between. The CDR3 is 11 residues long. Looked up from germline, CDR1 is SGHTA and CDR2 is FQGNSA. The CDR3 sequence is CASSFLYEQYF. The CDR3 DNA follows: TGTGCCAGCAGCTTCTTATACGAGCAGTACTTC.

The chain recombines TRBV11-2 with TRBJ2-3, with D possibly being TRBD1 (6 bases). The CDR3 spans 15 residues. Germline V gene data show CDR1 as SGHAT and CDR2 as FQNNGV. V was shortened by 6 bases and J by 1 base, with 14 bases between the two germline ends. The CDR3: CASSSGGGGTDTQYF. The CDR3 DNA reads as TGTGCCAGCAGTTCTGGGGGCGGAGGCACAGATACGCAGTATTTT.

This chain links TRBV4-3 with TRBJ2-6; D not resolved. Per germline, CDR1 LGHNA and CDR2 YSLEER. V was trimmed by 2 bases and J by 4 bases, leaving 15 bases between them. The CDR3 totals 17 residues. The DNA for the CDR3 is TGCGCCAGCAGCCAACTCCTGCAGCCCAACGGGGCCAACGTCCTGACTTTC. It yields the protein CASSQLLQPNGANVLTF.

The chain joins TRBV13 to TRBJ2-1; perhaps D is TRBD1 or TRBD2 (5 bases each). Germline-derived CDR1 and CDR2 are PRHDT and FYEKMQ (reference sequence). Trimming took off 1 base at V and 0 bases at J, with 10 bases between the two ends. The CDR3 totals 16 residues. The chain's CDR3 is CASSLAGTVSYNEQFF. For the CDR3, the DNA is TGTGCCAGCAGCTTAGCCGGGACCGTCTCCTACAATGAGCAGTTCTTC.

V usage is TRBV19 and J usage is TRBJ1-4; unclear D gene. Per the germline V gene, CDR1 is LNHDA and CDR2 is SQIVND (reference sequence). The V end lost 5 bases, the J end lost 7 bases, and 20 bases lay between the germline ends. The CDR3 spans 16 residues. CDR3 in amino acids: CASSLYRTGNPEKLFF. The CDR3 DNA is TGTGCCAGTAGTCTCTATCGGACTGGAAACCCTGAAAAACTGTTTTTT.

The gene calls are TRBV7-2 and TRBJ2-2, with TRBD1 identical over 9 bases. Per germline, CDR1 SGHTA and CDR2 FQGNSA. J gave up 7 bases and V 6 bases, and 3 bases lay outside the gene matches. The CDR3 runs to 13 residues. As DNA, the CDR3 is TGTGCCAGCAGGGGACAGGGTGACGGGGAGCTGTTTTTT. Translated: CASRGQGDGELFF.

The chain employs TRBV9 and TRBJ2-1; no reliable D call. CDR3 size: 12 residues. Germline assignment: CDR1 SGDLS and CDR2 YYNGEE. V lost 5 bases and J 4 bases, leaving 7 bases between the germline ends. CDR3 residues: CASSAQYNEQFF. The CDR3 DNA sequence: TGTGCCAGCAGTGCGCAGTACAATGAGCAGTTCTTC. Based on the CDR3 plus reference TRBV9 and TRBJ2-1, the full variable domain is DSGVTQTPKHLITATGQRVTLRCSPRSGDLSVYWYQQSLDQGLQFLIQYYNGEERAKGNILERFSAQQFPDLHSELNLSSLELGDSALYFCASSAQYNEQFFGPGTRLTVL.